One sample yielded the 26 T cell receptor beta chains listed below, sequenced in a study of cytomegalovirus exposure and HLA in healthy donors. PCR used 60 Vbeta primers and 13 Jbeta primers. Data came from immunoSEQ multiplex PCR; TCRdb stores just in-frame clones and leaves some out. Of 85,000 to 120,000 clones listed, roughly 70% are singletons. Sequenced: PBMCs. Receptors originate from a male donor in good health and CMV-seropositive.

The chain carries TRBV7-3 and TRBJ2-1; D perhaps matches TRBD2 (6 bases). Trimming took 5 bases from V and 6 from J, leaving 20 bases between them. The length of the CDR3 is 16 residues. CDR1 and CDR2 (germline): SGHTA, FQGTGA. The CDR3 DNA sequence: TGTGCCAGCAGCCTCCAAGGCCGGGGGTCGGGCAATGAGCAGTTCTTC. Residues: CASSLQGRGSGNEQFF.

The rearrangement joins TRBV7-9 to TRBJ2-6, with 7 bases identical to TRBD2. The V segment lost 3 bases and the J segment 0 bases; nucleotides outside the gene matches: 2. Germline-derived CDR1 and CDR2 are SEHNR and FQNEAQ (reference sequence). The CDR3 totals 16 residues. The CDR3 nucleotides read TGTGCCAGCAGCTTCGGCGGGGGCTCTGGGGCCAACGTCCTGACTTTC. It codes for CASSFGGGSGANVLTF.

This clone is a singleton in its sample. This sequence joins TRBV27 and TRBJ2-7, with a possible D match to TRBD1 (5 bases). V lost 6 bases and J lost 0, with 6 bases in between. Germline V gene lookup returns CDR1 MNHEY and CDR2 SMNVEV (reference sequence). This CDR3 region has 12 residues. CDR3 in DNA: TGTGCCAGCAGCACAGGCTCCTACGAGCAGTACTTC. Protein: CASSTGSYEQYF.

The CDR3 region has the DNA TGTGCCAGCAGGCCCGAACAGGGGCGAGGAAAAGCTTTCTTT. It is translated as CASRPEQGRGKAFF. The chain recombines TRBV6-4 with TRBJ1-1, with 7 bases lining up with TRBD1. Germline lookup yields CDR1 MRHNA and CDR2 SNTAGT. The CDR3 consists of 14 residues. V shed 6 bases and J 9 bases; nucleotides not matched to a gene: 13.

This chain connects TRBV4-3 to TRBJ2-3; TRBD2 is a possible D gene (5 bases). The V gene's germline CDR1 is LGHNA and CDR2 YSLEER. This CDR3 has 16 amino acids. V was clipped by 1 base and J by 0 bases, with 11 bases between them. The CDR3 reads CASSQVAGPSTDTQYF. The CDR3 DNA reads TGCGCCAGCAGCCAAGTGGCGGGTCCAAGCACAGATACGCAGTATTTT.

The chain links TRBV28 to TRBJ1-2; the D gene is possibly TRBD1 (5 bases). The CDR3 totals 16 residues. Per the germline V gene, CDR1 is MDHEN and CDR2 is SYDVKM. V shed 3 bases and J shed 4 bases, with 18 bases lying between them. CDR3: CASSLLQELALYGYTF. In DNA form, the CDR3 reads TGTGCCAGCAGTTTGTTACAGGAATTGGCGCTCTATGGCTACACCTTC.

The V and J genes are TRBV5-4 and TRBJ1-5; D is perhaps TRBD1 (5 bases). Germline V lookup: CDR1 SGHNT, CDR2 YYREEE (reference sequence). The V end lost 2 bases, the J end lost 7 bases, and 22 bases lay between the germline ends. The CDR3 contains 17 residues. DNA of the CDR3: TGTGCCAGCAGCTTTTCCGACAGACCCGATAGGGGCCAGCCCCAGCATTTT. Protein: CASSFSDRPDRGQPQHF.

The gene calls are TRBV10-3 and TRBJ1-4; D is unclear. Trimming cost V 3 bases and J 7 bases, with 12 bases left between them. CDR1 is ENHRY and CDR2 is SYGVKD in the germline V gene. The length of the CDR3 is 14 residues. The CDR3 here is CAISDRPRGEKLFF. The CDR3 region has the DNA TGTGCCATCAGTGACAGGCCCCGGGGTGAAAAACTGTTTTTT.

This clone appeared once. CDR3 protein: CASSDTGSRSGANVLTF. The DNA for the CDR3 is TGTGCCAGCAGTGATACAGGTTCCCGCTCTGGGGCCAACGTCCTGACTTTC. The rearrangement uses TRBV6-1 and TRBJ2-6; maybe TRBD1 (5 bases). Germline V lookup: CDR1 MNHNS, CDR2 SASEGT. V shed 3 bases and J shed 0 bases, with 12 bases lying between them. The CDR3 extends over 17 amino acids.

V and J are TRBV13 and TRBJ1-1, with D tentatively TRBD1 (6 bases). CDR3 length: 17 amino acids. Germline V gene lookup returns CDR1 PRHDT and CDR2 FYEKMQ (reference sequence). Trimming pared 1 base from V and 0 bases from J, leaving 15 bases between. CDR3 nucleotide sequence: TGTGCCAGCAGCTTAGCTATAGGGGGAGTGCTGAACACTGAAGCTTTCTTT. It encodes CASSLAIGGVLNTEAFF.

By sample share, this clone is medium-sized. J is TRBJ1-4 and V is TRBV28, with D unresolved. Looked up from germline, CDR1 is MDHEN and CDR2 is SYDVKM. Trimming removed 4 bases from V and 1 base from J, with 10 bases in between. This CDR3 is 15 amino acids long. The CDR3 sequence: CASSYETRTNEKLFF. The CDR3 coding sequence is TGTGCCAGCAGTTACGAGACACGAACTAATGAAAAACTGTTTTTT.

The rearrangement links TRBV28 to TRBJ1-2; D is ambiguous. Germline V gene data show CDR1 as MDHEN and CDR2 as SYDVKM. V lost 3 bases and J 7 bases, leaving 6 bases between the germline ends. The CDR3 loop spans 11 amino acids. The DNA for the CDR3 is TGTGCCAGCAGTTTCCCCAGTGGCTACACCTTC. It encodes CASSFPSGYTF.

V gene TRBV29-1 combines with J gene TRBJ1-1, with a possible D match to TRBD1 (5 bases). The CDR3 runs 13 residues. V lost 7 bases and J lost 1, with 13 bases in between. Germline CDR1 reads SQVTM; CDR2 reads ANQGSEA. CDR3 coding DNA: TGCAGCGCTTGGGGGACTCCGAACACTGAAGCTTTCTTT. This gives the protein CSAWGTPNTEAFF.

In DNA, the CDR3 is TGTGCCAGCAGCAACCGACAGGGGAATTCACCCCTCCACTTT. This sequence encodes CASSNRQGNSPLHF. The rearrangement links TRBV9 to TRBJ1-6, with TRBD1 matching over 8 bases. CDR3 length equals 14 residues. Looked up from germline, CDR1 is SGDLS and CDR2 is YYNGEE. Unmatched junction bases numbered 4, after V lost 4 bases and J lost 7 bases.

Only a few counts were recorded for this clone. This chain's CDR3 is CASSEVAGATNRDTQYF. The CDR3 DNA reads TGTGCCAGCAGTGAGGTAGCGGGGGCCACCAACAGAGATACGCAGTATTTT. This rearrangement joins TRBV25-1 to TRBJ2-3, with 9 bases matching TRBD2. CDR3 length: 17 residues. CDR1 and CDR2 from the germline V gene are MGHDK and SYGVNS. After removal of 3 bases from V and 5 bases from J, the junction contained 12 bases not matched to a gene. The whole variable domain, remainder taken from reference TRBV25-1 and TRBJ2-3, is EADIYQTPRYLVIGTGKKITLECSQTMGHDKMYWYQQDPGMELHLIHYSYGVNSTEKGDLSSESTVSRIRTEHFPLTLESARPSHTSQYLCASSEVAGATNRDTQYFGPGTRLTVL.

The gene calls are TRBV5-4 and TRBJ2-7; 7 bases are a match to TRBD1. The CDR3 runs to 15 residues. Germline V lookup: CDR1 SGHNT, CDR2 YYREEE (reference sequence). The V and J ends lost 3 bases and 2 bases, in that order; junction bases with no gene match: 8. CDR3 bases: TGTGCCAGCAGCTCCTCATCAGGGGGAACCTACGAGCAGTACTTC. The encoded protein is CASSSSSGGTYEQYF.

This clone appeared a single time. The rearrangement joins TRBV6-4 to TRBJ2-1; D remains unclear. The germline V and J ends were trimmed by 0 bases and 10 bases, with 10 bases remaining between them. The CDR3 consists of 13 residues. CDR1 is MRHNA, CDR2 SNTAGT, per germline. The CDR3 DNA reads as TGTGCCAGCAGTGACTCGAGGCTATCCGAGCAGTTCTTC. Protein: CASSDSRLSEQFF.

This clone was seen only a few times. This chain uses TRBV5-8 with TRBJ2-7, with a possible D match to TRBD1 (6 bases). The germline V and J ends were trimmed by 1 base and 3 bases, with 11 bases remaining between them. The germline gives CDR1 SGHTS, CDR2 YDEGEE. The CDR3 contains 14 residues. CDR3 residues: CASSLFRQVYEQYF. As DNA, the CDR3 is TGTGCCAGCAGCTTGTTCAGACAGGTCTACGAGCAGTACTTC.

CDR3 sequence reads: CASSYWDSGRGYTF. CDR3 DNA sequence: TGTGCCAGCAGTTATTGGGACAGCGGACGAGGCTACACCTTC. This chain joins TRBV6-5 and TRBJ1-2, with 7 bases lining up with TRBD1. From germline, CDR1 is MNHEY and CDR2 SVGAGI. Losses at the gene ends were 3 bases for V and 8 bases for J; bases not matched to a gene: 9. This CDR3 contains 14 residues.

The chain carries TRBV11-2 and TRBJ2-7; 8 bases agree with TRBD2. The ends lost 5 bases at V and 2 bases at J; junction bases unmatched: 2. This CDR3 region has 13 residues. Germline CDR1 SGHAT, CDR2 FQNNGV. The CDR3 spells CASSQGLAYEQYF. The CDR3, as DNA: TGTGCCAGCAGCCAGGGACTAGCCTACGAGCAGTACTTC.

The rearrangement uses TRBV19 and TRBJ1-1; 7 bases map to TRBD1. The CDR3 consists of 16 residues. Germline trimming cut 1 base from V and 3 bases from J; bases unmatched to any gene: 8. The germline CDR1 and CDR2 sequences are LNHDA and SQIVND (reference sequence). CDR3 coding DNA: TGTGCCAGTAGTATAGTTCTAGGACAGGCGGACACTGAAGCTTTCTTT. The encoded protein is CASSIVLGQADTEAFF.

V gene TRBV19 combines with J gene TRBJ2-3; 8 nucleotides line up with TRBD2. After removal of 1 base from V and 4 bases from J, the junction contained 10 bases not matched to a gene. Germline CDR1 is LNHDA and CDR2 is SQIVND (reference sequence). There are 17 residues in the CDR3. The DNA for the CDR3 is TGTGCCAGTAGTATAGTGGGATCTAGCGGGTCTCCAGATACGCAGTATTTT. Its protein is CASSIVGSSGSPDTQYF.

The rearrangement links TRBV13 to TRBJ2-3; weak D call: TRBD2 (6 bases). The CDR3 is 12 amino acids. Per germline, CDR1 PRHDT and CDR2 FYEKMQ (reference sequence). Deletions cut 5 bases from V and 6 bases from J, with 9 bases between. The CDR3 loop reads CASSRGIDTQYF. The CDR3 DNA sequence: TGTGCCAGCAGCCGGGGGATCGATACGCAGTATTTT.

The chain has TRBV5-4 and TRBJ2-5; 10 positions agree with TRBD2. The CDR3 spans 15 residues. Germline CDR1 SGHNT, CDR2 YYREEE (reference sequence). V trimming: 5 bases; J trimming: 5 bases; junction bases outside the gene matches: 9. CDR3 amino acids: CASSPLAGSGETQYF. The CDR3 DNA is TGTGCCAGCAGTCCACTAGCGGGAAGCGGGGAGACCCAGTACTTC.

The rearrangement uses TRBV7-3 and TRBJ2-1, with 7 bases that match TRBD1. With 4 bases clipped from V and 5 bases from J, the junction kept 8 bases outside the gene matches. CDR3 size: 15 residues. Germline CDR1 SGHTA, CDR2 FQGTGA. The CDR3 nucleotides read TGTGCCAGCAGCTCCGGACAGGTGGCGGACAATGAGCAGTTCTTC. Its protein is CASSSGQVADNEQFF. Combining the CDR3 with reference TRBV7-3 and TRBJ2-1 gives the whole variable domain GAGVSQTPSNKVTEKGKYVELRCDPISGHTALYWYRQSLGQGPEFLIYFQGTGAADDSGLPNDRFFAVRPEGSVSTLKIQRTERGDSAVYLCASSSGQVADNEQFFGPGTRLTVL.

This clone is a singleton in its sample. The J gene is TRBJ2-1, the V gene TRBV15; TRBD1 aligns across 10 bases. The CDR3 loop spans 14 amino acids. Germline V CDR1 and CDR2: LNHNV, YYDKDF (reference sequence). V lost 0 bases and J lost 15; bases outside the gene matches: 8. CDR3 loop: CATSRDFRRTGGFF. CDR3 nucleotide sequence: TGTGCCACCAGCAGAGATTTTCGCCGGACAGGGGGGTTCTTC.